This record concerns one TCR beta chain sequence. Its target is not known. The data stem from a study of cytomegalovirus exposure and HLA in healthy donors. This CDR3 is built from 16 residues. The V segment lost 3 bases and the J segment 2 bases; nucleotides outside the gene matches: 8. Germline loops: CDR1 SGHTA, CDR2 FQGNSA. PCR employed 60 Vbeta and 13 Jbeta primers. Clones were read by immunoSEQ multiplex PCR, and TCRdb kept only the in-frame ones, dropping some. The sample lists approximately 130,000 clones, approximately 82% occurring once. Findings of the study overall: Altogether, 160 or so TCR beta chains were recorded as cytomegalovirus-associated. In a later analysis, the majority of CMV-associated beta chains seemingly showed HLA restriction. Several of the most significant clusters appeared linked to common viral pathogens, based on a later analysis. Most of the TCR beta V segments (in an earlier analysis) were productive either about 87% or about 30% of the time.

This chain uses TRBV7-2 with TRBJ2-5, with 8 bases lining up with TRBD2. The TCR comes from a man aged 50-60 years in good health and CMV-seronegative. Sequenced sample: PBMCs. In DNA, the CDR3 is TGTGCCAGCAGCTTGGGGTTGGGCGGGGGGCAAGAGACCCAGTACTTC. Its protein is CASSLGLGGGQETQYF.